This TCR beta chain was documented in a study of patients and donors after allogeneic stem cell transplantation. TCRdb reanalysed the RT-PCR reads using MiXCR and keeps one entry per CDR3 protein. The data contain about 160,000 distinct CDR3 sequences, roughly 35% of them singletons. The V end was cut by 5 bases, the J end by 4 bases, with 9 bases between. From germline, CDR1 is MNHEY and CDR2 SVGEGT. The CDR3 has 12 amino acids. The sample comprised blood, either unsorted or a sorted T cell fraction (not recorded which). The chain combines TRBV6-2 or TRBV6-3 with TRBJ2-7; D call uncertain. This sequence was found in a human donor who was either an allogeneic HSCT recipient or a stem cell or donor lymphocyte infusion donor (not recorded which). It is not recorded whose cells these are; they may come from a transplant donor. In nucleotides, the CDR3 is TGTGCCAGCAGTGACCTAATTTACGAGCAGTACTTC. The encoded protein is CASSDLIYEQYF.